This passage covers 24 T cell receptor beta chains from one sample sequenced in a study of radiotherapy plus CTLA-4 blockade in lung cancer. TCRdb keeps only in-frame clones here, not all; method: immunoSEQ multiplex PCR. This table holds under 15,000 clones, 80% to 90% found once. Sequencing used peripheral blood, obtained from a patient treated with radiotherapy plus ipilimumab. The receptors here all came from a human donor with non-small cell lung cancer that progressed on radiotherapy plus ipilimumab.

The chain recombines TRBV5-4 with TRBJ1-2; 7 nucleotides line up with TRBD1. This CDR3 comprises 14 residues. The junction had 3 bases not matched to a gene; V was cut back by 1 base and J by 3 bases. The germline V gene has CDR1 SGHNT and CDR2 YYREEE (reference sequence). Here the CDR3 reads CASSLKGADYGYTF. CDR3 DNA: TGTGCCAGCAGCTTGAAGGGGGCGGACTATGGCTACACCTTC.

This sequence joins TRBV7-2 and TRBJ1-2, with TRBD1 matching over 7 bases. V gave up 0 bases and J gave up 7 bases; unmatched junction bases: 5. The CDR3 length is 14 residues. Germline CDR1 SGHTA, CDR2 FQGNSA. CDR3 bases: TGTGCCAGCAGCTTAGCAGGACAGGCGGGTGGCTACACCTTC. It codes for CASSLAGQAGGYTF.

The rearrangement links TRBV19 to TRBJ1-5, with TRBD1 identical over 8 bases. This CDR3 spans 13 amino acids. Germline-derived CDR1 and CDR2 are LNHDA and SQIVND (reference sequence). J was trimmed by 7 bases and V by 7 bases; bases with no gene match: 6. The CDR3 loop reads CASTDRGVQPQHF. The CDR3 DNA reads TGTGCCAGTACCGACAGGGGAGTGCAGCCCCAGCATTTT.

V usage is TRBV11-2 and J usage is TRBJ2-1; 10 bases line up with TRBD2. From germline, CDR1 is SGHAT and CDR2 FQNNGV. The CDR3 is made up of 16 amino acids. V gave up 5 bases and J gave up 5 bases; unmatched junction bases: 9. The CDR3 coding sequence is TGTGCCAGCAGCCCATCAATAGCGGGGGGTAACAATGAGCAGTTCTTC. Its protein is CASSPSIAGGNNEQFF.

This clone was observed once. The chain recombines TRBV14 with TRBJ2-1; 8 positions agree with TRBD1. From germline, CDR1 is SGHDN and CDR2 FVKESK. V shed 5 bases, J shed 15 bases, and the junction held 6 bases outside the gene matches. This CDR3 has 11 residues. CDR3 protein: CASSGGQGWFF. DNA for the CDR3: TGTGCCAGCAGCGGCGGACAGGGATGGTTCTTC.

This chain joins TRBV29-1 and TRBJ2-1, with 10 bases identical to TRBD1. The CDR3 is made up of 13 amino acids. Germline V lookup: CDR1 SQVTM, CDR2 ANQGSEA. With 7 bases clipped from V and 4 bases from J, the junction kept 4 bases outside the gene matches. This CDR3 is CSGGQGFYNEQFF. The CDR3 DNA is TGCAGCGGGGGACAGGGGTTTTACAATGAGCAGTTCTTC.

The CDR3 is CASSPSYEQYF. In DNA, the CDR3 is TGTGCCAGCAGCCCTTCCTACGAGCAGTACTTC. The chain links TRBV11-1 to TRBJ2-7, with D uncertain. In germline, CDR1 is SGHAT, CDR2 FQDESV (reference sequence). The CDR3 is 11 residues long. V was trimmed by 5 bases and J by 1 base, leaving 3 bases between them.

The chain employs TRBV7-6 and TRBJ1-5, with D perhaps TRBD1 (6 bases). Germline CDR1 reads SGHVS; CDR2 reads FNYEAQ. V was trimmed by 2 bases and J by 2 bases, leaving 10 bases between them. The CDR3 extends over 15 amino acids. The CDR3 sequence is CASSLRGLGNQPQHF. As DNA, the CDR3 is TGTGCCAGCAGCTTAAGGGGGTTGGGCAATCAGCCCCAGCATTTT.

The chain couples TRBV18 to TRBJ1-5, with no clear D. Germline V gives CDR1 KGHSH, CDR2 LQKENI. The CDR3 covers 12 residues. V was pared by 9 bases and J by 6 bases, with 12 bases between. The CDR3 region has the DNA TGTGCCAGAACAAGGATCACTCAGCCCCAGCATTTT. Residues: CARTRITQPQHF.

The V and J genes are TRBV28 and TRBJ1-3; D is ambiguous. CDR3 length equals 14 residues. V lost 2 bases to trimming and J lost 0 bases, with 5 bases between them. CDR1 and CDR2 from the germline V gene are MDHEN and SYDVKM. CDR3 nucleotide sequence: TGTGCCAGCAGTTTAAGTAACTCTGGAAACACCATATATTTT. It translates to CASSLSNSGNTIYF.

This clone appeared once. The chain carries TRBV7-2 and TRBJ1-2; possible D gene TRBD1, 6 bases. Germline lookup yields CDR1 SGHTA and CDR2 FQGNSA. V dropped 2 bases and J dropped 0 bases, with 10 bases sitting between them. This CDR3 region has 15 residues. The CDR3 DNA reads as TGTGCCAGCAGCTTATCGGGGACAACTAACTATGGCTACACCTTC. Translating gives CASSLSGTTNYGYTF.

This clone came up a few times. This chain links TRBV28 with TRBJ2-3; no reliable D call. CDR1 MDHEN and CDR2 SYDVKM come from the germline V gene. This CDR3 contains 15 residues. Trimming removed 4 bases from V and 0 bases from J, with 11 bases in between. CDR3 nucleotides: TGTGCCAGCAGTTCAGCCCCCCCTAGCACAGATACGCAGTATTTT. This sequence encodes CASSSAPPSTDTQYF.

V is TRBV27 and J is TRBJ2-3, with 7 bases fitting TRBD1. Germline V lookup: CDR1 MNHEY, CDR2 SMNVEV (reference sequence). V was pared by 1 base and J by 1 base, with 2 bases of the junction left unmatched. The CDR3 runs 15 residues. The DNA of the CDR3 is TGTGCCAGCAGTTTATACAGGGGAGGCACAGATACGCAGTATTTT. Translating it yields CASSLYRGGTDTQYF.

The chain couples TRBV29-1 to TRBJ2-5; the D is unclear. Germline V gene data show CDR1 as SQVTM and CDR2 as ANQGSEA. The CDR3 covers 11 residues. The CDR3 sequence: CSGLEQETQYF. The CDR3 coding sequence is TGCAGTGGCCTAGAGCAAGAGACCCAGTACTTC.

This clone has just one count. The rearrangement uses TRBV4-1 and TRBJ2-5; the D gene is possibly TRBD2 (7 bases). The CDR3 runs to 13 residues. V dropped 3 bases and J dropped 5 bases, with 10 bases sitting between them. Germline values: CDR1 MGHRA, CDR2 YSYEKL. CDR3 DNA: TGCGCCAGCAGCCAGGGGGGGCTTGAGACCCAGTACTTC. Its protein is CASSQGGLETQYF.

The rearrangement links TRBV19 to TRBJ2-3; D might be TRBD1 (6 bases). With 7 bases removed from V and 6 bases from J, the gap between germline ends came to 14 bases. This CDR3 has 13 amino acids. Germline CDR1 is LNHDA and CDR2 is SQIVND (reference sequence). The CDR3 DNA sequence: TGTGCCAGTACCCAATACACAGGGGATACGCAGTATTTT. Translated: CASTQYTGDTQYF.

V gene TRBV7-3 combines with J gene TRBJ1-1; the match to TRBD1 covers 12 bases. Germline assignment: CDR1 SGHTA and CDR2 FQGTGA. The V and J ends lost 5 bases and 2 bases, in that order; junction bases with no gene match: 6. The CDR3 runs 16 residues. The CDR3 DNA sequence: TGTGCCAGCAGCCCGGGGACAGGGGGCCTTAACACTGAAGCTTTCTTT. It is translated as CASSPGTGGLNTEAFF.

This clone appeared a few times. This rearrangement joins TRBV6-6 to TRBJ1-2; 7 bases fit TRBD1. The CDR3 covers 13 residues. V lost 2 bases, J lost 6 bases, and 3 bases stayed unmatched. The germline V gene encodes CDR1 MNHNY and CDR2 SVGAGI (reference sequence). The CDR3 loop is CASSYAQGNGYTF. The CDR3 nucleotides are TGTGCCAGCAGTTACGCACAGGGGAATGGCTACACCTTC.

This clone was detected only once. Here the CDR3 DNA reads TGTGCCAGCAGTGACTCGGGGGGGCTATCTGGGGCCAACGTCCTGACTTTC. Its protein is CASSDSGGLSGANVLTF. V is TRBV6-4 and J is TRBJ2-6, with a weak D call TRBD2 (7 bases). The CDR3 is 17 amino acids. CDR1 MRHNA and CDR2 SNTAGT come from the germline V gene. Trimming left V 0 bases short and J 1 base short, with 10 bases between.

The chain employs TRBV18 and TRBJ1-2, with D unclear. Germline-derived CDR1 and CDR2 are KGHSH and LQKENI. Trimming took 6 bases from V and 4 from J, leaving 18 bases between them. The CDR3 runs to 15 residues. This chain's CDR3 is CASSGSVPPLYGYTF. The CDR3 DNA reads as TGTGCCAGCTCCGGATCGGTGCCCCCCCTCTATGGCTACACCTTC.

The J gene is TRBJ1-5, the V gene TRBV2; no clear D gene. Germline CDR1 reads SNHLY; CDR2 reads FYNNEI. The V and J ends lost 7 bases and 7 bases respectively, with 20 bases between them. The CDR3 contains 15 residues. The CDR3 loop is CASTSIVAETQPQHF. Written as DNA, the CDR3 is TGTGCCAGCACCTCAATAGTGGCAGAAACCCAGCCCCAGCATTTT. Complete variable domain (other parts from reference TRBV2 and TRBJ1-5): EPEVTQTPSHQVTQMGQEVILRCVPISNHLYFYWYRQILGQKVEFLVSFYNNEISEKSEIFDDQFSVERPDGSNFTLKIRSTKLEDSAMYFCASTSIVAETQPQHFGDGTRLSIL.

The chain recombines TRBV19 with TRBJ1-2; weak D call: TRBD1 (5 bases). Trimming left V 6 bases short and J 4 bases short, with 18 bases between. The CDR3 runs 15 residues. CDR1 is LNHDA and CDR2 is SQIVND in the germline V gene (reference sequence). This CDR3 is CASSPGAVTAYGYTF. As DNA, the CDR3 is TGTGCCAGTAGCCCCGGCGCGGTGACAGCCTATGGCTACACCTTC.

The gene calls are TRBV7-9 and TRBJ1-5; TRBD1 aligns across 11 bases. The CDR3 runs 16 residues. Per germline, CDR1 SEHNR and CDR2 FQNEAQ (reference sequence). V shed 2 bases, J shed 6 bases, and the junction held 6 bases outside the gene matches. This chain's CDR3 is CASSLNGQGAGQPQHF. CDR3 in DNA: TGTGCCAGCAGCTTAAATGGACAGGGGGCAGGTCAGCCCCAGCATTTT.

The V call is TRBV10-3, the J call TRBJ1-1; no definite D call. The CDR3 runs 14 residues. Germline-derived CDR1 and CDR2 are ENHRY and SYGVKD. The V gene lost 0 bases and the J gene lost 10 bases, with 15 bases spanning the gap. The CDR3 here is CAISESMDEKIAFF. In nucleotides, the CDR3 is TGTGCCATCAGTGAGTCAATGGATGAAAAAATAGCTTTCTTT.